Listed below are T cell receptor beta chains from one sample, sequenced in a study of blood T cell repertoires in COVID-19. The repertoire was sequenced with immunoSEQ multiplex PCR; TCRdb's copy has only in-frame clones and lacks some. The sample lists 55,000 to 65,000 clones, roughly nine tenths occurring once. Sequences were obtained from peripheral blood. The source of these receptors is a human donor with acute or convalescent COVID-19. The donor label of this sample is uncertain. The CDR3 runs from the conserved cysteine through the conserved F or W. Part of the rows lack a size; the others show once, few, many or a class for expanded clones.

len,j_gene,v_gene,abundance,CDR3aa
14,TRBJ2-7,TRBV28,.,CASSDAGANYEQYF
12,TRBJ1-5,TRBV27,few,CASKGGDQPQHF
15,TRBJ1-5,TRBV24-1,.,CATSPGQGASQPQHF
14,TRBJ2-5,TRBV11-2,.,CASSHQAGVETQYF
13,TRBJ2-5,TRBV3-1/TRBV3-2,.,CASSQERRETQYF
16,TRBJ2-5,TRBV18,.,CASSPRRAQGPETQYF
15,TRBJ2-5,TRBV29-1,.,CSVPGRGGYQETQYF
16,TRBJ1-5,TRBV28,.,CASSSPPTGNNQPQHF
16,TRBJ2-2,TRBV18,.,CASSPTSGANTGELFF
15,TRBJ2-1,TRBV7-8,.,CASSLLAGGGNEQFF
15,TRBJ1-6,TRBV11-2,.,CASSWDSMGNSPLHF
12,TRBJ1-1,TRBV3-1/TRBV3-2,once,CASSQHQTEAFF
16,TRBJ2-3,TRBV15,.,CATSTRTSGSADTQYF